The rows below give T cell receptor beta chains drawn from one sample of a study of shared clonotypes between healthy human individuals. The protocol was immunoSEQ multiplex PCR, while the TCRdb copy is restricted to in-frame clones and leaves out a portion. The data contain over a million clones, about 80% of them singletons. Sequenced sample: memory CD4+ T cells from PBMCs. All receptors come from a young man in good health. Some clones in this sample may be carry-over from other donors' samples. Both conserved end residues are part of each CDR3. The order of the fields is clone size, V gene, D gene, J gene, CDR3 length, CDR3 protein, CDR3 DNA. A D gene is named only where the DNA matches it firmly. Where a row states a size, it is once, few, many or the class of an expanded clone; other rows omit it.

-	TRBV19	-	TRBJ2-1	13	CASTLGGYNEQFF	TGTGCCAGTACACTGGGGGGATACAATGAGCAGTTCTTC
-	TRBV29-1	TRBD1	TRBJ2-7	16	CSVDRTGILSGYEQYF	TGCAGCGTTGACAGGACAGGGATCTTGAGCGGCTACGAGCAGTACTTC
-	TRBV7-3	-	TRBJ2-2	14	CASSTGEGTGELFF	TGTGCCAGCAGTACGGGAGAAGGGACCGGGGAGCTGTTTTTT
-	TRBV28	TRBD1	TRBJ2-7	15	CASSPPWAGGYEQYF	TGTGCCAGCAGTCCCCCTTGGGCAGGGGGCTACGAGCAGTACTTC
many	TRBV27	-	TRBJ1-5	15	CASSFRRGGDQPQHF	TGTGCCAGCAGTTTTCGTCGGGGGGGGGATCAGCCCCAGCATTTT
few	TRBV30	-	TRBJ1-3	13	CAWTLAGENTIYF	TGTGCCTGGACCCTAGCCGGGGAAAACACCATATATTTT
-	TRBV7-8	-	TRBJ1-3	16	CASSREGFMIGGTIYF	TGTGCCAGCAGTCGCGAGGGGTTTATGATCGGAGGCACCATATATTTT
-	TRBV2	-	TRBJ1-2	16	CASSERFLRGEDGYTF	TGTGCCAGCAGTGAACGGTTTTTGCGGGGTGAAGATGGCTACACCTTC
-	TRBV28	TRBD1	TRBJ1-5	14	CASSTAGGTQPQHF	TGTGCCAGCAGTACAGCAGGGGGCACTCAGCCCCAGCATTTT
-	TRBV9	TRBD2	TRBJ2-1	17	CASSVELAVSSYNEQFF	TGTGCCAGCAGCGTAGAACTAGCGGTAAGCTCCTACAATGAGCAGTTCTTC
few	TRBV6-4	TRBD1	TRBJ2-7	14	CASSKRDRVYEQYF	TGTGCCAGCAGTAAACGGGACAGGGTCTACGAGCAGTACTTC
-	TRBV30	-	TRBJ2-1	13	CAWSPGTNDQQFF	TGTGCCTGGAGTCCGGGGACAAACGACCAGCAGTTCTTC
few	TRBV30	-	TRBJ1-1	13	CAWTTGRNTEAFF	TGTGCCTGGACCACAGGGAGGAACACTGAAGCTTTCTTT
-	TRBV25-1	-	TRBJ1-1	16	CASSEYGGKRGTEAFF	TGTGCCAGCAGTGAATATGGGGGTAAGAGGGGCACTGAAGCTTTCTTT
-	TRBV2	TRBD2	TRBJ2-1	13	CATGLGPYNEQFF	TGTGCCACGGGACTAGGTCCTTACAATGAGCAGTTCTTC
-	TRBV19	-	TRBJ2-6	14	CASSWIGGANVLTF	TGTGCCAGTAGTTGGATAGGTGGGGCCAACGTCCTGACTTTC
-	TRBV5-1	-	TRBJ2-7	14	CASSFTQPAGEQYF	TGCGCCAGCAGCTTTACACAGCCTGCTGGTGAGCAGTACTTC
once	TRBV5-6	TRBD1	TRBJ2-2	17	CASSLAGTGWRTGELFF	TGTGCCAGCAGCTTGGCCGGGACAGGGTGGCGCACCGGGGAGCTGTTTTTT
-	TRBV15	-	TRBJ1-4	15	CATSRGDATNEKLFF	TGTGCCACCAGCAGAGGCGATGCAACTAATGAAAAACTGTTTTTT
-	TRBV2	TRBD2	TRBJ2-7	14	CASRERGLFYEQYF	TGTGCCAGCAGGGAGCGGGGGCTCTTCTACGAGCAGTACTTC
-	TRBV6-5	-	TRBJ2-7	15	CASRLGQANSYEQYF	TGTGCCAGCAGACTGGGCCAGGCGAATTCCTACGAGCAGTACTTC
-	TRBV5-8	-	TRBJ2-3	13	CASRKSSTDTQYF	TGTGCCAGCAGGAAGTCTAGCACAGATACGCAGTATTTT
-	TRBV18	-	TRBJ1-4	16	CASSPRQGTTNEKLFF	TGTGCCAGCTCACCGAGGCAGGGAACAACTAATGAAAAACTGTTTTTT
-	TRBV18	-	TRBJ2-7	15	CASSPIGTLTYEQYF	TGTGCCAGCTCACCCATTGGGACCCTCACCTACGAGCAGTACTTC
few	TRBV7-9	-	TRBJ1-1	15	CASSPPGRRGTEAFF	TGTGCCAGCAGCCCTCCGGGCCGAAGGGGGACTGAAGCTTTCTTT
-	TRBV28	-	TRBJ1-1	13	CASSLFLNTEAFF	TGTGCCAGCAGTTTATTTCTGAACACTGAAGCTTTCTTT
-	TRBV5-1	-	TRBJ1-3	16	CASSLGPAGTGNTIYF	TGCGCCAGCAGCTTGGGGCCGGCTGGTACTGGAAACACCATATATTTT
-	TRBV28	-	TRBJ2-3	14	CASSLWGPTDTQYF	TGTGCCAGCAGTTTGTGGGGCCCCACAGATACGCAGTATTTT
-	TRBV29-1	TRBD1	TRBJ1-1	15	CSVGPSTGTAYEAFF	TGCAGCGTTGGCCCTTCTACCGGGACAGCCTATGAAGCTTTCTTT
-	TRBV7-9	-	TRBJ2-3	16	CASSLYTTRSTDTQYF	TGTGCCAGCAGCTTATATACGACTAGAAGCACAGATACGCAGTATTTT
-	TRBV28	-	TRBJ2-3	12	CASSLPTDTQYF	TGTGCCAGCAGTTTGCCCACAGATACGCAGTATTTT
-	TRBV7-2	TRBD1	TRBJ1-2	14	CASSVGTGLYGYTF	TGTGCCAGCAGCGTCGGGACAGGCCTCTATGGCTACACCTTC
-	TRBV19	-	TRBJ1-1	13	CASSIRVATEAFF	TGTGCCAGTAGTATAAGGGTTGCCACTGAAGCTTTCTTT
-	TRBV19	-	TRBJ1-1	12	CASSIHPSEAFF	TGTGCCAGTAGTATCCACCCCAGTGAAGCTTTCTTT
few	TRBV19	-	TRBJ1-2	8	CASSLDTF	TGTGCCAGTAGTCTTGACACCTTC
-	TRBV6-1	TRBD1	TRBJ1-4	15	CASRGTDRGGLELFF	TGTGCCAGCAGGGGAACGGACAGGGGTGGGTTGGAACTGTTTTTT
-	TRBV2	-	TRBJ2-2	15	CASSRRASGTGELFF	TGTGCCAGCAGTCGGAGGGCGTCTGGCACCGGGGAGCTGTTTTTT
-	TRBV29-1	-	TRBJ2-7	14	CSVEVGRGRNEQYF	TGCAGCGTTGAAGTGGGGAGGGGGAGGAACGAGCAGTACTTC